This TCR beta chain appears in the sequencing data of a study of cytomegalovirus exposure and HLA in healthy donors. Overall study results and limits: According to the study, around 150 TCR beta chains were cytomegalovirus-associated. V- and J-gene trimming of TCR beta was linked (in a later analysis) to a missense DCLRE1C variant.

As for the donors, each was a healthy bone marrow donor. This CDR3 is 15 amino acids long. V lost 4 bases, J lost 5 bases, and 9 bases stayed unmatched. Germline values: CDR1 SGHRS, CDR2 YFSETQ. The PCR made use of 60 Vbeta and 13 Jbeta primers. In the source study's methods: Approximately 73 million unique TCR beta chains, roughly 11 million shared, were counted in a later analysis. Sequenced by immunoSEQ multiplex PCR; TCRdb stores in-frame clones only, minus some. From that table come the V and J calls and clone size; the DNA was used to work out D and trimming. This table holds roughly 130,000 clones, around 66% found once. In regard to this clone: The antigen is not known.

The source material was PBMCs. V is TRBV5-1 and J is TRBJ2-3; 8 nucleotides agree with TRBD2. The sequence derives from a woman in her sixties in good health and CMV-seronegative. The CDR3 sequence is CASSDFGTRGDTQYF. Here the CDR3 DNA reads TGCGCCAGCAGCGACTTCGGGACTAGAGGAGATACGCAGTATTTT. Filled out from reference TRBV5-1 and TRBJ2-3, the complete variable domain reads KAGVTQTPRYLIKTRGQQVTLSCSPISGHRSVSWYQQTPGQGLQFLFEYFSETQRNKGNFPGRFSGRQFSNSRSEMNVSTLELGDSALYLCASSDFGTRGDTQYFGPGTRLTVL.